This T cell receptor beta chain was found in a study of radiotherapy plus CTLA-4 blockade in lung cancer. Overall study: Around 18% of patients responded objectively, and about 30% achieved disease control.

Here immunoSEQ multiplex PCR was the method, and the copy in TCRdb shows in-frame clones only, minus some. The data show 25,000 to 35,000 clones, more than 80% seen once. J was trimmed by 3 bases and V by 6 bases; bases with no gene match: 2. The CDR3 has 11 residues. From germline, CDR1 is SQVTM and CDR2 ANQGSEA. This clone appeared a few times. J is TRBJ2-7 and V is TRBV29-1; 7 bases line up with TRBD1. The source was peripheral blood, collected from a patient treated with radiotherapy plus ipilimumab. The receptor comes from a human donor with non-small cell lung cancer that progressed on radiotherapy plus ipilimumab. The CDR3 DNA reads TGCAGCGTACGGACAGGCTACGAGCAGTACTTC. It yields the protein CSVRTGYEQYF.